This T cell receptor (beta chain) came from a study of blood T cell repertoires in COVID-19. Across the study: In each case, the material was cDNA or gDNA derived from T cells, B-cell-depleted T cells, or PBMCs.

This clone was detected once. CDR1 and CDR2 from the germline V gene are MNHEY and SVGEGT. V trimming: 1 base; J trimming: 2 bases; junction bases outside the gene matches: 2. CDR3 length equals 15 residues. Data came from immunoSEQ multiplex PCR; TCRdb stores just in-frame clones and leaves some out. This table holds some 140,000 clones, 81% found once. The sample was peripheral blood. The TCR was taken from a woman aged 55-69 years with active or convalescent COVID-19. The chain combines TRBV6-2 or TRBV6-3 with TRBJ2-7, with TRBD2 identical over 10 bases. Here the CDR3 reads CASSYLAGGPYEQYF. CDR3 in DNA: TGTGCCAGCAGTTACTTAGCGGGAGGCCCCTACGAGCAGTACTTC.